This T cell receptor beta chain was documented in a study of blood T cell repertoires in COVID-19. On the study more broadly: Samples taken during acute and convalescent COVID-19 were collected in the United States, Italy and Spain. Sources were T cells, B-cell-depleted T cells, or PBMCs; the material itself was cDNA or gDNA.

This CDR3 spans 14 amino acids. Germline CDR1 reads SGHRS; CDR2 reads YFSETQ. V dropped 4 bases and J dropped 2 bases, with 13 bases sitting between them. This clone was observed a handful of times. In the original workflow: Amplification of reference gene primers was used by the study to estimate nucleated cell counts. TCRdb's copy holds only in-frame clones and misses some; the assay was immunoSEQ multiplex PCR. V and J calls and clone size are those listed in that table; D and trimming were worked out from the DNA. Here the sample spans a few hundred thousand clones, around 82% being singletons. The rearrangement joins TRBV5-1 to TRBJ2-7; perhaps TRBD2 as D (5 bases). The sample taken for sequencing was peripheral blood. This TCR came from a woman younger than 30 with acute or convalescent COVID-19. The CDR3 here is CASSKMDGAYEQYF. The CDR3, as DNA: TGCGCCAGCAGCAAGATGGACGGGGCCTACGAGCAGTACTTC.